Given below is one T cell receptor beta chain in context. Germline V gene data show CDR1 as LNHDA and CDR2 as SQIVND (reference sequence). The CDR3 loop spans 16 amino acids. Unmatched junction bases numbered 10, after V lost 4 bases and J lost 2 bases. The data were obtained in a study of blood T cell repertoires in COVID-19. Study information: Samples came from the United States, Italy and Spain, spanning acute and convalescent COVID-19. The analysed material was cDNA or gDNA that came from T cells, B-cell-depleted T cells, or PBMCs.

TCRdb keeps only in-frame clones here, not all; method: immunoSEQ multiplex PCR. Among tens of thousands of clones listed, over 85% were seen once. The source of this sequence is a man between 70 and 80 years old with active or convalescent COVID-19. The sample was peripheral blood. The V gene is TRBV19, the J gene TRBJ2-7; 8 positions match TRBD2. The CDR3 region has the DNA TGTGCCAGTAGTACCCGGGGTAGCGGGGTTACCTACGAGCAGTACTTC. It translates to CASSTRGSGVTYEQYF.